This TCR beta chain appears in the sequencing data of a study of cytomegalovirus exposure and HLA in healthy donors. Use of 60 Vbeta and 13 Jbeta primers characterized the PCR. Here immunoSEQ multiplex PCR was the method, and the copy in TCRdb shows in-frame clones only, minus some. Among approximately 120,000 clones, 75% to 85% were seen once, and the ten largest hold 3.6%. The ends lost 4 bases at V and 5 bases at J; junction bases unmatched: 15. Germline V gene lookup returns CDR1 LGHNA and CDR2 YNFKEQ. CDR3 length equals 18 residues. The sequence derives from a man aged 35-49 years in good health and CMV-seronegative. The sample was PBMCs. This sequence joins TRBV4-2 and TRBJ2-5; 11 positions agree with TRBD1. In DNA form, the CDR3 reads TGTGCCAGCAGCCCCGGACAGGGGGCGCGAAAGGGATTGGAGACCCAGTACTTC. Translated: CASSPGQGARKGLETQYF.